This T cell receptor (beta chain) was recorded in a study of OX40 agonist ivuxolimab in advanced cancers. Turning to the study itself: Participants averaged 60 years of age (range roughly 20 to 90) and were around 80% male. Earlier anti-PD-1, anti-PD-L1 or anti-CTLA-4 therapy was permitted; around 40% had received some.

About this clone: Its antigen is currently unknown.

Study observations and caveats: The CD4+ and CD8+ T cells in the blood had expanded clonally by week 6 at 0.1 to 3.0 mg/kg.

Measured with immunoSEQ multiplex PCR; TCRdb has only the in-frame clones, and not every one. Of around 36,000 clones in the sample, nearly 85% are singletons; the top ten hold 23%. The CDR3 is 17 residues long. J was trimmed by 3 bases and V by 4 bases; bases with no gene match: 12. Germline lookup yields CDR1 SGHTS and CDR2 YDEGEE. This specimen consisted of CD4+ or CD8+ T cells sorted from blood, obtained in a trial of the OX40 agonist ivuxolimab. The receptor was derived from an adult with an advanced solid tumor such as melanoma, head and neck, liver or kidney cancer. The chain carries TRBV5-8 and TRBJ1-4, with 7 bases that match TRBD1. CDR3 in DNA: TGTGCCAGCAGCCCGGGACAGTACATCAGGGCTAATGAAAAACTGTTTTTT. Translating it yields CASSPGQYIRANEKLFF.